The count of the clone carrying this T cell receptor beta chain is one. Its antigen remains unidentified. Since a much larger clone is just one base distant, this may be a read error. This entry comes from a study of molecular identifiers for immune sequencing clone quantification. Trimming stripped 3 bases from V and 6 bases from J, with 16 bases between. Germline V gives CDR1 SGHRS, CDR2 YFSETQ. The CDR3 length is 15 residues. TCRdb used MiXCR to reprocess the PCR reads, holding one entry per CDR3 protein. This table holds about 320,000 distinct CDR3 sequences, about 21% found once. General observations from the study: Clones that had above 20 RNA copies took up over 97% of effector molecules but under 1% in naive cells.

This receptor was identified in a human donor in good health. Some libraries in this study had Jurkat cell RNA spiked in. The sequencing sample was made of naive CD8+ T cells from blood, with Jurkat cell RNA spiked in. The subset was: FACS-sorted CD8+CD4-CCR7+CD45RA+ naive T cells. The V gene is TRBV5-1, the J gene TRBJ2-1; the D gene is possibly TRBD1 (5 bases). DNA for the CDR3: TGCGCCAGCAGCTATCGACAGATAACCTCCAATGAGCAGTTCTTC. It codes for CASSYRQITSNEQFF.